The 6 T cell receptor beta chains below come from one sample, sequenced in a study of beta chain features in type 1 diabetes. The study's findings and limits: There was a moderate but significant shortening of TCRB CDR3s in all four CD4+ subsets of Type 1 diabetes patients.

Expressed TCRB transcripts were sequenced because the entire RNA isolate underwent reverse transcription. The repertoire was sequenced with immunoSEQ multiplex PCR; TCRdb's copy has only in-frame clones and lacks some. The table has about 700,000 clones, around 15% seen once. These TCRs are of unknown antigen specificity. The sample comprised naive CD4+ T cells from blood. The receptors stem from a man aged 18 to 30 with type 1 diabetes.

The chain couples TRBV4-1 to TRBJ2-2, with D possibly being TRBD1 (5 bases). Deletions cut 4 bases from V and 1 base from J, with 10 bases between. There are 15 residues in the CDR3. The germline V gene has CDR1 MGHRA and CDR2 YSYEKL. In DNA, the CDR3 is TGCGCCAGCAGCCGCCTTGACAGGAACACCGGGGAGCTGTTTTTT. Its translation is CASSRLDRNTGELFF.

On this clone itself: At the DNA level, this CDR3 is encoded by other sequences in the same sample as well. The chain combines TRBV9 with TRBJ2-5; TRBD2 matches at 12 bases. The CDR3 sequence is 15 residues long. The V segment lost 0 bases and the J segment 5 bases; nucleotides outside the gene matches: 2. The germline CDR1 and CDR2 sequences are SGDLS and YYNGEE. As DNA, the CDR3 is TGTGCCAGCAGCGTAGGAGGGACTAGCGGGGAGACCCAGTACTTC. It encodes CASSVGGTSGETQYF.

The chain has TRBV30 and TRBJ2-2; the D gene is possibly TRBD2 (5 bases). This CDR3 is built from 16 residues. Germline assignment: CDR1 GTSNPN and CDR2 SVGIG (reference sequence). Trimming stripped 1 base from V and 4 bases from J, with 16 bases between. CDR3 bases: TGTGCCTGGAGTGCCTCCCCCCTTGGGAGCACCGGGGAGCTGTTTTTT. Amino acid sequence: CAWSASPLGSTGELFF.

CDR3 loop: CASSLRDRDNTGELFF. The DNA of the CDR3 is TGTGCCAGCAGCTTAAGAGACAGGGATAACACCGGGGAGCTGTTTTTT. V usage is TRBV7-9 and J usage is TRBJ2-2, with 7 bases matching TRBD1. Germline V gene lookup returns CDR1 SEHNR and CDR2 FQNEAQ (reference sequence). The CDR3 is 16 residues long. The J segment lost 2 bases and the V segment lost 2 bases, leaving 5 bases of the junction unmatched.

The V call is TRBV7-2, the J call TRBJ1-2; D is unclear. The CDR3 covers 12 residues. V lost 5 bases to trimming and J lost 4 bases, with 8 bases between them. Germline CDR1 reads SGHTA; CDR2 reads FQGNSA. The CDR3 DNA follows: TGTGCCAGCAGCCAAAGGACCTATGGCTACACCTTC. Translation: CASSQRTYGYTF.

This clone was counted only a few times. The chain employs TRBV10-3 and TRBJ2-3; 7 bases align to TRBD2. The CDR3 has 16 amino acids. Unmatched junction bases numbered 10, after V lost 4 bases and J lost 3 bases. CDR1 and CDR2 from the germline V gene are ENHRY and SYGVKD. The CDR3: CAISGPTGGETDTQYF. DNA of the CDR3: TGTGCCATCAGTGGTCCCACGGGGGGAGAAACAGATACGCAGTATTTT.